There are many counts of the clone carrying this T cell receptor (beta chain). This entry is derived from a study of Graves' ophthalmopathy and Graves' hyperthyroidism. For repertoire sequencing, the TCR beta CDR3 regions were amplified from RNA transcripts. Second-round multiplex PCR came after a first-round RT-PCR that employed HTBI primers. TCRdb analysed the multiplex PCR reads with MiXCR anew, one entry per CDR3 protein. Among around 1,200,000 distinct CDR3 sequences listed, around a third were seen once. V gave up 4 bases and J gave up 1 base, with 13 bases separating them. Germline loops: CDR1 LGHNA, CDR2 YSLEER. This CDR3 has 15 residues.

The chain is built from TRBV4-3 and TRBJ1-1; unclear D gene. Material: peripheral blood or thyroid tissue (not recorded which). The clonotype was recovered from an adult man with Graves' hyperthyroidism. The DNA of the CDR3 is TGCGCCAGCAGCCGAAAGGAGGAACAGAACACTGAAGCTTTCTTT. It yields the protein CASSRKEEQNTEAFF.